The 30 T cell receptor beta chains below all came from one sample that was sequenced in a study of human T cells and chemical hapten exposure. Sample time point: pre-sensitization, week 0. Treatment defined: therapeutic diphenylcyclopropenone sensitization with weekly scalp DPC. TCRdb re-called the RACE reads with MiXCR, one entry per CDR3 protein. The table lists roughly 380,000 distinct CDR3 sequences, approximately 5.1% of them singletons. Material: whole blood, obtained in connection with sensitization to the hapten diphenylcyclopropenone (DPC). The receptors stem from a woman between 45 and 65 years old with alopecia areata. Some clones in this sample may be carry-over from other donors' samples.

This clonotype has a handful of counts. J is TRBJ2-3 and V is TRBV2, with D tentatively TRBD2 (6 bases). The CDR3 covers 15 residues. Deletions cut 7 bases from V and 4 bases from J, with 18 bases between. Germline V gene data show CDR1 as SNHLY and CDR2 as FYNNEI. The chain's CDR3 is CASTGGTRFPDTQYF. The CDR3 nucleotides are TGTGCCAGCACTGGCGGGACCAGGTTCCCAGATACGCAGTATTTT.

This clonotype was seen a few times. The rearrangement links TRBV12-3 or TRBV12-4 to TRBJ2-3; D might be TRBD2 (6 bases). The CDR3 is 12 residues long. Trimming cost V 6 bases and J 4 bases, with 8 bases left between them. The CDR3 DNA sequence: TGTGCCAGCAGCGGGAGTTCAGATACGCAGTATTTT. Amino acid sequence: CASSGSSDTQYF.

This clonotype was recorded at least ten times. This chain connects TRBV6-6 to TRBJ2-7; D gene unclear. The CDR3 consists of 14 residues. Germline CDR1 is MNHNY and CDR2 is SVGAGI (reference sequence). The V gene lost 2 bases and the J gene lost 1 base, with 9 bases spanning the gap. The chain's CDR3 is CASSYLAPSYEQYF. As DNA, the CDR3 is TGTGCCAGCAGTTACCTTGCGCCATCCTACGAGCAGTACTTC.

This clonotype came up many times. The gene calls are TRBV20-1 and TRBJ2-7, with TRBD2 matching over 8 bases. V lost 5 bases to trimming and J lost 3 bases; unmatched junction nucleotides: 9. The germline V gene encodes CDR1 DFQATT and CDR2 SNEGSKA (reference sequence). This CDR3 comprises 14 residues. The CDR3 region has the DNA TGCAGTGCTCGAAGCGGGAGAGATCGCTACGAGCAGTACTTC. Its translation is CSARSGRDRYEQYF.

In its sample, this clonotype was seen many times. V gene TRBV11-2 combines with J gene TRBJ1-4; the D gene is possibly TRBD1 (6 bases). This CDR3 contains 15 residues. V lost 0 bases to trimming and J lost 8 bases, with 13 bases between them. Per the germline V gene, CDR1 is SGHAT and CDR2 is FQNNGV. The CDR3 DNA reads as TGTGCCAGCAGCTTAGAGGCGGGGGCGCGGGAAAAACTGTTTTTT. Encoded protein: CASSLEAGAREKLFF. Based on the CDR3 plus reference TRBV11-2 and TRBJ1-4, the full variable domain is EAGVAQSPRYKIIEKRQSVAFWCNPISGHATLYWYQQILGQGPKLLIQFQNNGVVDDSQLPKDRFSAERLKGVDSTLKIQPAKLEDSAVYLCASSLEAGAREKLFFGSGTQLSVL.

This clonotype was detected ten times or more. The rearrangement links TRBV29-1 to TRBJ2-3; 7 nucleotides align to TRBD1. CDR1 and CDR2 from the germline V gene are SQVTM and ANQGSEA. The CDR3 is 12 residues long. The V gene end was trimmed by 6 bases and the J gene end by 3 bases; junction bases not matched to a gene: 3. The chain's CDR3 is CSVGQKTDTQYF. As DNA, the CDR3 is TGCAGCGTGGGACAGAAGACAGATACGCAGTATTTT.

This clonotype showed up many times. The CDR3 sequence is CASSVGSGATQETQYF. CDR3 DNA sequence: TGTGCCAGCAGCGTAGGGTCAGGGGCGACCCAAGAGACCCAGTACTTC. The J gene is TRBJ2-5, the V gene TRBV9, with a weak D call TRBD1 (6 bases). Trimming removed 0 bases at V and 1 base at J, with 13 bases between. Germline V lookup: CDR1 SGDLS, CDR2 YYNGEE. This CDR3 has 16 residues.

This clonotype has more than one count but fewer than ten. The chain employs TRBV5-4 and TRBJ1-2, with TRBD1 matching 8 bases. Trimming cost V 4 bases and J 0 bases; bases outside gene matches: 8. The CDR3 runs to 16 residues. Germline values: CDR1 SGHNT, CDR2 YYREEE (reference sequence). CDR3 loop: CASSAGQGPTNYGYTF. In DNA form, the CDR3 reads TGTGCCAGCAGCGCCGGACAGGGACCAACTAACTATGGCTACACCTTC.

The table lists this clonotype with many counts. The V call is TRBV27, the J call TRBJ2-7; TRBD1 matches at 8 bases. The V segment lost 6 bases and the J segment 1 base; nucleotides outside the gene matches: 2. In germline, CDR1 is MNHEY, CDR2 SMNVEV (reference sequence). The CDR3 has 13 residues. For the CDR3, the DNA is TGTGCCAGCAGCTGGACAGGGTCCTACGAGCAGTACTTC. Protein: CASSWTGSYEQYF.

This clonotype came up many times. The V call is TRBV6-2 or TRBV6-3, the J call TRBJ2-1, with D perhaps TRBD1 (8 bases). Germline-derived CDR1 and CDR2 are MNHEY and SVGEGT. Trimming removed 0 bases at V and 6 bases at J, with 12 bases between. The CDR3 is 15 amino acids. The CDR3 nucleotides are TGTGCCAGCAGTTACTCGGACAGGGAGGGCAATGAGCAGTTCTTC. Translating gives CASSYSDREGNEQFF.

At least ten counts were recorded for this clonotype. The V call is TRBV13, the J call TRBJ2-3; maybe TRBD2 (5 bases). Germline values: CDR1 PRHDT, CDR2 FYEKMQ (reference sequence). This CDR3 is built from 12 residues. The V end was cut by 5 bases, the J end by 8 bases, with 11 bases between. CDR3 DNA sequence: TGTGCCAGCAGCCAAGCGGTCCGTACGCAGTATTTT. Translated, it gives CASSQAVRTQYF.

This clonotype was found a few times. In DNA, the CDR3 is TGTGCCAGTAGTATGGGTACTAGCGGTTTCTACGAGCAGTACTTC. Protein: CASSMGTSGFYEQYF. The chain carries TRBV19 and TRBJ2-7, with TRBD2 identical over 8 bases. The V gene's germline CDR1 is LNHDA and CDR2 SQIVND (reference sequence). V was pared by 3 bases and J by 3 bases, with 7 bases of the junction left unmatched. There are 15 residues in the CDR3.

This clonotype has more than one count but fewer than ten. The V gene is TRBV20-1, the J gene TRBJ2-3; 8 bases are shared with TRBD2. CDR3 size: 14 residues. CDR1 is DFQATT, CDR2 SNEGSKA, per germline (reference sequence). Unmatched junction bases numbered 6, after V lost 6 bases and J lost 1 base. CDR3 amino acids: CSARPAGGTDTQYF. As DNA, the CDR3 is TGCAGTGCGAGACCAGCGGGGGGCACAGATACGCAGTATTTT.

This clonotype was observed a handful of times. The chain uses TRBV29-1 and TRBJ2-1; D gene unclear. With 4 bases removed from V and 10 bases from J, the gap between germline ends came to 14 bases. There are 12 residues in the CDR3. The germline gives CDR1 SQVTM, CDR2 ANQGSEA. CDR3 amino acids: CSVAIGSVEQFF. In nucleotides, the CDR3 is TGCAGCGTTGCAATCGGGTCGGTAGAGCAGTTCTTC.

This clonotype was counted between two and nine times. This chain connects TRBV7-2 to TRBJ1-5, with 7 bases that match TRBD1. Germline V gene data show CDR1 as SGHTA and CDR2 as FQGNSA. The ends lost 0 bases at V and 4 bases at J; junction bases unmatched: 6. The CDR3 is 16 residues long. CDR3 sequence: CASSLARQGKNQPQHF. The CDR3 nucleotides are TGTGCCAGCAGCTTAGCCCGACAGGGTAAAAATCAGCCCCAGCATTTT.

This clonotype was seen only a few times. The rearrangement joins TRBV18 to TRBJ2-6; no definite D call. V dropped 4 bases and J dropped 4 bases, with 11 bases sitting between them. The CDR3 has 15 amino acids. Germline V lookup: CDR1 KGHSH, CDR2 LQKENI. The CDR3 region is CASSLERAGANVLTF. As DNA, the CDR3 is TGTGCCAGCTCACTCGAGCGAGCAGGGGCCAACGTCCTGACTTTC.

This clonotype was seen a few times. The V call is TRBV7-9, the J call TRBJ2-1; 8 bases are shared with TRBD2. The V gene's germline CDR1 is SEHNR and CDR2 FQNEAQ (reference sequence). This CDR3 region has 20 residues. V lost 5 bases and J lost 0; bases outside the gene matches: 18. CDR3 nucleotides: TGTGCCAGCAGCCCTCGTATGGTAGCGGGGTACAAAATCTCCTACAATGAGCAGTTCTTC. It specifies CASSPRMVAGYKISYNEQFF.

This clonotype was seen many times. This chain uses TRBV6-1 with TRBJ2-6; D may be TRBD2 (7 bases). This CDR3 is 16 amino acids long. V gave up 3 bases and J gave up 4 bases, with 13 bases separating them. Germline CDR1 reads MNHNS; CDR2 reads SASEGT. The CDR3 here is CASSDSGGAGANVLTF. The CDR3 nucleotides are TGTGCCAGCAGTGATTCGGGGGGCGCCGGGGCCAACGTCCTGACTTTC.

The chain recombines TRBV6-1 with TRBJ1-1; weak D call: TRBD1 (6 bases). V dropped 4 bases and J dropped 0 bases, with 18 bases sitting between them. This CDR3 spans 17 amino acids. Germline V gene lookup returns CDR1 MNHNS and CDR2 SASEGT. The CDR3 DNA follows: TGTGCCAGCAGTGGACACGTGGACAGACCTATGAACACTGAAGCTTTCTTT. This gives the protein CASSGHVDRPMNTEAFF.

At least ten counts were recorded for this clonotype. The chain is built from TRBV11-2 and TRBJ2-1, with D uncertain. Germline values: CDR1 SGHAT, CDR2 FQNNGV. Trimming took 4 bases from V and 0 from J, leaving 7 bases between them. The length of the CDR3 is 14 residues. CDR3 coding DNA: TGTGCCAGCAGCTCCACAGTCTCCTACAATGAGCAGTTCTTC. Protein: CASSSTVSYNEQFF. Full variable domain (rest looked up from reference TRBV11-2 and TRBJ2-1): EAGVAQSPRYKIIEKRQSVAFWCNPISGHATLYWYQQILGQGPKLLIQFQNNGVVDDSQLPKDRFSAERLKGVDSTLKIQPAKLEDSAVYLCASSSTVSYNEQFFGPGTRLTVL.

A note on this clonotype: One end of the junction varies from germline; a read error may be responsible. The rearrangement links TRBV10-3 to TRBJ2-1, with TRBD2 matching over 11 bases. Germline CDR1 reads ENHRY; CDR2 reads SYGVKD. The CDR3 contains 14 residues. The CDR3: CATGTSGSFNEQFF. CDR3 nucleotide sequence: TGTGCCACCGGGACTAGCGGATCCTTCAATGAGCAGTTCTTC.

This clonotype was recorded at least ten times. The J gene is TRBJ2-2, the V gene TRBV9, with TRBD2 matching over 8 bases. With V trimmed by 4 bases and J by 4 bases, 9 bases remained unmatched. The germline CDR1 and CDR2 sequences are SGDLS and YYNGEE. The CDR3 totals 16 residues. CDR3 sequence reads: CASSPPSGSGTGELFF. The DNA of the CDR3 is TGTGCCAGCAGCCCCCCCAGCGGGAGTGGCACCGGGGAGCTGTTTTTT.

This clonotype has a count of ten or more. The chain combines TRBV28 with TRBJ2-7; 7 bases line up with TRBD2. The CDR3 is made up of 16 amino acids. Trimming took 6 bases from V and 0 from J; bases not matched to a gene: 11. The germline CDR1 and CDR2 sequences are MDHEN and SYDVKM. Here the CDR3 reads CASRRLGEGSSYEQYF. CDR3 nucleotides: TGTGCCAGCAGACGGTTGGGGGAGGGGAGCTCCTACGAGCAGTACTTC.

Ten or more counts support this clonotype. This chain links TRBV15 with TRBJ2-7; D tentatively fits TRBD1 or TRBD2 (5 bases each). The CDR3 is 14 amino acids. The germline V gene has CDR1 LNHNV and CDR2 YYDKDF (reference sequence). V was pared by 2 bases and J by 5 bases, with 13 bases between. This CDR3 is CATSRRDLQDEQYF. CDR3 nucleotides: TGTGCCACCAGCAGACGGGACCTCCAGGACGAGCAGTACTTC.

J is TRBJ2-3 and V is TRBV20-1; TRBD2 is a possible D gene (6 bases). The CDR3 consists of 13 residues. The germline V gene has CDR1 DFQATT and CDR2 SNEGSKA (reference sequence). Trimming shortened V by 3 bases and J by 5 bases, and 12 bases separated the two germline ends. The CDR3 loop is CSASRLAQDTQYF. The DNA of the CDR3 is TGCAGTGCTAGTCGGCTAGCGCAAGATACGCAGTATTTT.

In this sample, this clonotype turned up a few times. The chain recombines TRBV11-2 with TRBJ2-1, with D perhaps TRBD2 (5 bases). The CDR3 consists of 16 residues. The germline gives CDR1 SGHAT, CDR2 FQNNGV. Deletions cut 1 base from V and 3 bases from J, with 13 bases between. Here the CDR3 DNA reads TGTGCCAGCAGCTTAGCCCGGAGGACCCTCTACAATGAGCAGTTCTTC. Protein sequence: CASSLARRTLYNEQFF.

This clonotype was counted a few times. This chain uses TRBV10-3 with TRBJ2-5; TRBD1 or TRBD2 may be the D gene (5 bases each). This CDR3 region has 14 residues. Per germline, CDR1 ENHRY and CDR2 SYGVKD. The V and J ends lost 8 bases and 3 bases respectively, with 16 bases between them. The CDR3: CAILLPGPKETQYF. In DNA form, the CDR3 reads TGTGCCATCCTATTACCGGGACCAAAAGAGACCCAGTACTTC.

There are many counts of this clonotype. CDR3 residues: CATGGGSGMSSYNEQFF. In nucleotides, the CDR3 is TGCGCCACCGGTGGGGGGAGCGGGATGAGCTCCTACAATGAGCAGTTCTTC. This chain connects TRBV10-2 to TRBJ2-1, with TRBD2 matching over 7 bases. The CDR3 runs 17 residues. CDR1 is WSHSY and CDR2 is SAAADI in the germline V gene. After removal of 10 bases from V and 0 bases from J, the junction contained 15 bases not matched to a gene.

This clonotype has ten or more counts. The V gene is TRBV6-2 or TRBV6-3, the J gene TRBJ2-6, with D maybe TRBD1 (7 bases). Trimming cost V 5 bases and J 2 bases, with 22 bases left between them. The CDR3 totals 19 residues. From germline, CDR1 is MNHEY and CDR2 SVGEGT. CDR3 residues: CASSPLATGTLPGANVLTF. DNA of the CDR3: TGTGCCAGCAGTCCCCTGGCGACAGGGACTTTGCCTGGGGCCAACGTCCTGACTTTC.

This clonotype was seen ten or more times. The chain's CDR3 is CASSQHNTDTQYF. DNA of the CDR3: TGTGCCAGCAGCCAACATAACACAGATACGCAGTATTTT. V and J are TRBV12-3 or TRBV12-4 and TRBJ2-3, with unresolved D. The CDR3 totals 13 residues. Deletions cut 6 bases from V and 2 bases from J, with 9 bases between.